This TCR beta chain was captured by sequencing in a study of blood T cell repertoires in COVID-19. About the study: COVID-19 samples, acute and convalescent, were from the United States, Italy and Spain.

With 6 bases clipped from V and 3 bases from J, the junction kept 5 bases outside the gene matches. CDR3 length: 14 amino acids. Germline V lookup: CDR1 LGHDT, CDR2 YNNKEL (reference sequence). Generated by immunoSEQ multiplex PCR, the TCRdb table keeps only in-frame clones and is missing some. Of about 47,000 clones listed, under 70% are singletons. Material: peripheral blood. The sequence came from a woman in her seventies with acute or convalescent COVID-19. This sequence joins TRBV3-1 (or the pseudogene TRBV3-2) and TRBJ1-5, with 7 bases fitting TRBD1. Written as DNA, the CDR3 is TGTGCCAGCAGTCTGGGACAGTACAATCAGCCCCAGCATTTT. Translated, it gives CASSLGQYNQPQHF.